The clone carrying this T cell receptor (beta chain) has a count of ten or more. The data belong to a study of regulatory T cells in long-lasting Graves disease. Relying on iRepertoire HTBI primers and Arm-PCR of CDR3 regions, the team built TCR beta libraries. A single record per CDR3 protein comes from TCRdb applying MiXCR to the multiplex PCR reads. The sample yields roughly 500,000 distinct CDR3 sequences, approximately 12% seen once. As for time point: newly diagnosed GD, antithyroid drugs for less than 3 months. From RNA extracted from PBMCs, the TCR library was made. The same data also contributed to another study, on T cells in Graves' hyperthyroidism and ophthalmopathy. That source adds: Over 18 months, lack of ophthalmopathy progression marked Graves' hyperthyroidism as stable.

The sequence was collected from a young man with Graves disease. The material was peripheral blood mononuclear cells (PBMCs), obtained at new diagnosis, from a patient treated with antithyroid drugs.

The CDR3 nucleotides read TGTGCCAGCACTCTAGCGGGAGCGAAACCTAGCACAGATACGCAGTATTTT. Its protein product is CASTLAGAKPSTDTQYF. This sequence joins TRBV5-6 and TRBJ2-3, with TRBD2 identical over 10 bases. The CDR3 sequence is 17 residues long. V dropped 6 bases and J dropped 0; count of bases not matched to a gene: 10. The V gene's germline CDR1 is SGHDT and CDR2 YYEEEE.